The present TCR beta chain was sequenced within a study of cytomegalovirus exposure and HLA in healthy donors (dated by TCRdb to the late 2010s). Turning to the overall study: In an earlier analysis of 587 of the donors, approximately 260 Gb of sequence data and 90 million to 120 million unique TCR beta sequences from about 190 million T cells were reported. Roughly 300 gigabases of sequencing data and tens of millions of unique TCR sequences were included in an early release covering roughly 600 HLA-typed donors. Of the roughly 390 genotyped donors, approximately 82% fell in the genetic ancestry cluster associated with self-reported Caucasian donors. The aim of the study was to test whether cataloging public T cell receptors could identify signatures of past pathogen exposure. Using immunosequencing, the study profiled T cell repertoires from 550 to 750 subjects and related those repertoires to cytomegalovirus serostatus. Besides the first cohort of around 700 subjects, a separate validation cohort made up of about 120 different subjects was used. To predict cytomegalovirus infection status, the study combined high-throughput TCR immunosequencing, statistical association of individual TCRs with disease status, and machine learning. A later analysis re-analyzed previously published TCR beta repertoires from about 730 donors and added high-resolution HLA genotyping to study TCR occurrence patterns. Rather than drawing on any new phenotypic data, the later analysis identified candidate immune exposures from TCR beta sequences and the way those sequences occurred across donors. An earlier analysis of 500 to 650 of the donors applied high-throughput TCR beta sequencing to assess whether each TCR beta V gene segment acted as functional or pseudogenic. Alongside the repertoire data, information on donor age, sex, ethnicity and CMV serostatus was compiled. A later genetic analysis used genome-wide SNP genotypes for about 65% of the roughly 670 donors, treating that subset as a discovery cohort. All discovery cohort repertoires had been generated on a single sequencing platform. HLA typing covered class I and class II loci at four-digit resolution. Typing coverage varied by locus: roughly 629-630 donors for A, B, C, DRB1 and DQB1; under 550 for DQA1; some 610 for DPA1; 450 to 480 for DPB1. Because of strong linkage in the cohort, four or five DR-DQ haplotypes were treated as single units for association and clustering. Among a few hundred genotyped donors of the cohort, an average of about 240,000 unique TCR beta nucleotide sequences were sequenced per donor, around 18% of them non-productive.

As concerns this clone: The clone's antigen remains unknown. No quality values exist for individual bases; no much larger clone is one base distant.

The cohort consisted of some 730 healthy bone marrow donors. All cohort members were sampled while nominally healthy, although unrecorded immune exposures were likely present. The donor tested CMV seronegative, placing the donor among the approximately 360 seronegative members of the cohort. A peripheral blood sample was collected from each donor, and TCR beta sequencing was performed on peripheral blood mononuclear cells. Genomic DNA extraction from the blood cell samples was performed with the Qiagen DNeasy Blood Extraction Kit. The library came from the immunoSEQ multiplex PCR assay. For the multiplex PCR, a mixture combining 60 forward primers for TCR Vbeta segments and 13 reverse primers for TCR Jbeta segments was used. A multiplex PCR assay on genomic DNA amplified the CDR3 region of rearranged TCR beta genes. The amplified TCR beta libraries were sequenced on the Illumina HiSeq System as 87-base-pair reads. On the authors' methods: A later analysis tallied roughly 78 million unique TCR beta chains across the roughly 610 repertoires, and approximately 11 million of those chains were shared by two or more donors. A nearest-neighbor algorithm error-corrected the raw reads and collapsed the reads into unique sequences, merging closely related sequences to remove PCR and sequencing errors. V, D and J gene segments were assigned by aligning CDR3 sequences to IMGT reference sequences. For a sequence to be retained, a match of at least six nucleotides to both a V gene segment and a J gene segment was required. Rearrangements were classified as productive when the CDR3 lacked stop codons and remained in frame with V and J, and all other rearrangements were classified as non-productive. CDR3 was defined by IMGT convention, running from the second conserved V-encoded cysteine to the conserved J-encoded phenylalanine. Sequences without an unambiguous match to a single V gene segment were excluded from the earlier analysis of approximately 560 of the donors. In an earlier analysis of a few hundred of the donors, a V segment was called functional when productive rearrangements were above 56.7%, and segregating when the standard deviation between donors exceeded 5%. A statistical classification framework was developed to diagnose cytomegalovirus status using the catalog of TCR beta chain sequences. In a later analysis, V and J genes were assigned by comparing TCR nucleotide sequences against IMGT/GENE-DB human TR gene sequences. Using the TCRdist pipeline, a later analysis assigned CDR3 sequences along with most-parsimonious VDJ recombination scenarios. In a later analysis, each TCR beta chain was defined by its CDR3 amino acid sequence together with its V-gene family, and reads lacking a unique V-gene family were excluded. In a later analysis, 450 to 600 highly shared, low-generation-probability nucleotide sequences were removed to address suspected cross-contamination and a sequencing artifact. In a later analysis, a clonal expansion index was calculated for each public chain from normalized within-repertoire ranks of inferred template counts. A later analysis computed generation probabilities with a VDJ recombination model fitted to out-of-frame rearrangements, and checked the results against IGoR. In a later analysis, TCR-TCR, TCR-HLA and TCR-CMV co-occurrence was scored with hypergeometric tests, and a repertoire-size bias correction was applied to TCR pairs. A later analysis estimated false discovery rates by permuting HLA or CMV assignments 20 times. A later analysis grouped co-occurring TCRs with DBSCAN, adding TCRdist sequence similarity when clustering within HLA-allele-positive subsets. For co-occurrence clustering, repertoires with fewer than 30,000 or more than 120,000 public chains were excluded, along with roughly 5 repertoires with anomalous nucleotide sharing. TCRdb mirrors the immuneACCESS table, restricted to in-frame sequences. Some clones are absent from its copies; in checked studies, under half trace to an unresolved V gene, and the reason for the others is unknown. For V, J and clone size, that table is used; D and trimming come from the DNA. This sample has about 76,000 clones in its table, and 81% of those were observed once. In total, the top ten clones hold 1.5% to 2% of the sample.

Paper-wide results and their limitations: Linkage disequilibrium might explain the correlated functional status among segregating V segments, but an unknown experimental factor could not be excluded. In a later genetic analysis, a missense DCLRE1C variant was associated with V-gene and J-gene trimming of TCR beta chains, and the association was replicated in an independent cohort. A later genetic analysis reported fewer N-insertions in productive TCRs among donors in an Asian-associated ancestry cluster than the 666-donor mean. A further reported finding was that TCR beta sequences accurately predicted the HLA-A and HLA-B alleles for most subjects in the first cohort. According to a later analysis, parvovirus B19, influenza, CMV and Epstein-Barr virus appeared linked to several top co-occurrence clusters. CMV serostatus was the only immune exposure information available for the cohort. Roughly uniform sequencing depth across donors was assumed in presence/absence analyses, although this assumption may not hold. In an earlier analysis of around 600 of the donors, most TCR beta V segments appeared in productive rearrangements about 87% or about 30% of the time, broadly matching IMGT annotations. When HLA alleles, especially DR and DQ, strongly co-occurred, attributing TCR associations to individual alleles was difficult. In this cohort, only TCR beta chains were sequenced, and detectable features were limited by the absence of alpha or paired-chain data. Because counts were too low, some 17 rarely observed V segments, including chromosome 9 orphons, were left out of the earlier analysis of 587 of the donors. Because the 87-base-pair reads could not distinguish some IMGT-functional V segments, including TRBV6-2 and TRBV6-3, those segments were excluded. At a false discovery rate of 0.05, a later analysis linked around 15,000 TCR beta sequences to specific HLA alleles. Because HLA typing was missing for some donors at each locus, association tests included only the typed subset. In the study, about 150 TCR beta chains were listed as associated with cytomegalovirus. According to a later analysis, most CMV-associated TCR beta chains appeared to be HLA-restricted, and the HLA associations seemed to be driven largely by CMV exposure. According to the authors, the approach could potentially be generalized to other disease states and immunological phenotypes. A later analysis found that HLA-associated TCR beta chains were more clonally expanded and had lower generation probabilities than equally common non-associated chains. Across donors, most TCR sequences were observed very rarely, whereas some public TCRs were present in many individuals. In a later analysis, the rate of TCR association differed among HLA loci, with DRB1 alleles having the most associated TCRs and HLA-C alleles having the fewest. A group of highly shared sequence variants was considered likely to be a technical artifact of the sequencing pipeline. The classifier was reported to diagnose cytomegalovirus status with high specificity and sensitivity in both the original and validation cohorts. A few of the identified cytomegalovirus-associated TCR beta chains were confirmed in vitro to be specific for cytomegalovirus antigens.

Trimming accounts for 0 bases at V and 0 bases at J, while the number of junction bases matched to no gene is 3. From a lookup of the germline V gene, CDR1 and CDR2 are SGHRS and YFSETQ. From the cysteine up to the phenylalanine, the CDR3 has a length of 16 residues. Only the CDR3 part of the read is kept: 48 bases, read in frame from the first base. Sequences were obtained from PBMCs. The receptor was derived from a woman in her 30s in good health and CMV-seronegative. Rearrangement joined TRBV5-1 to TRBJ1-5; TRBD1 matches 7 bases in the middle. DNA sequence: TGCGCCAGCAGCTTGGGGGACAGTTATAGCAATCAGCCCCAGCATTTT. Its protein reads: CASSLGDSYSNQPQHF.